This TCR delta chain was recovered during a study of Vδ1+ human thymocytes (dated 2018 in TCRdb). The study in broad terms: As a data resource, the study described the mRNA-level TRG and TRD CDR3 repertoires found in highly purified Vdelta1+ thymocytes taken from young children. The multiplex-based CDR3 amplicon strategy had previously been validated against 5'RACE-based CDR3 amplicon generation methods.

RNA extraction was performed with the RNeasy mini kit, and reverse transcription was done with Superscript III. Multiplex PCR was used to generate CDR3 amplicons, with pooled V-gene forward primers and a constant-region reverse primer carrying Illumina adaptor overhangs. Amplicons were gel-purified, then indexed with Nextera index primers over approximately 8 extra PCR cycles and purified with AMPure XP beads. The libraries were sequenced on an Illumina MiSeq using paired-end 250 bp reads, dual indexing and an approximately 19% PhiX spike-in. From the authors' description of their analysis: FastQC was used to check read quality, and ea-utils fastq-join was used to merge TRG read pairs. IMGT/HighV-QUEST was used to annotate the sequences, only productive sequences with an unambiguous V-gene assignment were kept, and clonotypes were defined as sequences sharing an identical CDR3 sequence. For downstream analysis, VDJtools 1.1.1, tcR 2.2.3, Treemap and vegan Shannon diversity in R 3.4.4 were used. TCRdb called clones afresh from the public reads with CATT; identical DNA rows were later merged. What appears here as the V and J calls and clone size reflects TCRdb's work, not the paper's. This sample holds tens of thousands of delta-chain clones; less than 15% were observed only once. The ten largest clones represent about 0.38% of the sample.

Thymic samples were depleted of alphabeta T cells, then CD3+ TCRVdelta1+ TCRVdelta2- thymocytes were FACS-sorted. A purity of about 96% to 99.6% was achieved for sorted Vdelta1+ thymocytes. Thymic specimens were obtained from about 8 paediatric patients, aged from about 5 days to 16 months, who were undergoing corrective cardiac surgery. After the thymic tissue was dispersed, mononuclear cells were isolated using a Histopaque-1077 density gradient. Staining used anti-TCRVdelta1 clone TS8.2, anti-TCRVdelta2 clone B6, anti-CD3 clone HIT3a and anti-TCRalphabeta clone IP26 antibodies. About this clone itself: The antigen this receptor binds is unknown. A much larger clone is a single base away; this may be a read error. This CDR3 is also generated by other DNA sequences in the sample.

On the study overall, not on this receptor specifically: Despite high sort purity, 15% to 25% of thymic TRD sequences were Vdelta2 (and few Vdelta3), unlike peripheral blood Vdelta1+ controls. Unlike the oligoclonal repertoires in peripheral blood, the thymic TRG and TRD repertoires appeared highly polyclonal, with Gaussian CDR3 length distributions. Because unexpected Vdelta2 sequences could lead to misinterpretation of bulk repertoire data, the authors recommended using highly purified populations and validating at the single-cell level. Donors did not cluster by age or sex, so the analyses were not stratified by age or sex. Numerous TRG clonotypes were shared among donors (up to about 6.9x10^3), while TRD repertoires were essentially private (a maximum of roughly 120 shared).

Reading the germline V gene gives CDR1 GEAIGNYY and CDR2 EKD. V and J are truncated by 3 bases and 0 bases respectively, leaving an intervening sequence of 16 bases. The CDR3 contains 16 residues, cysteine and phenylalanine counted. The sequence is cut down to CDR3 DNA, 48 bases in frame from base 1. The rearranged segments are TRDV2 and TRDJ1, and TRDD3 may be the D gene, going by 6 matching bases. The sample was Vdelta1+ gamma-delta thymocytes from the thymus. The cell subset or site label of this sample denotes: FACS-sorted CD3+ TCRalphabeta- TCRVdelta1+ TCRVdelta2- thymocytes. The sequence came from a girl less than two years old who had congenital heart surgery. Here the CDR3 is given as CACDFWGMAYTDKLIF. DNA sequence: TGTGCCTGTGACTTCTGGGGAATGGCTTACACCGATAAACTCATCTTT.